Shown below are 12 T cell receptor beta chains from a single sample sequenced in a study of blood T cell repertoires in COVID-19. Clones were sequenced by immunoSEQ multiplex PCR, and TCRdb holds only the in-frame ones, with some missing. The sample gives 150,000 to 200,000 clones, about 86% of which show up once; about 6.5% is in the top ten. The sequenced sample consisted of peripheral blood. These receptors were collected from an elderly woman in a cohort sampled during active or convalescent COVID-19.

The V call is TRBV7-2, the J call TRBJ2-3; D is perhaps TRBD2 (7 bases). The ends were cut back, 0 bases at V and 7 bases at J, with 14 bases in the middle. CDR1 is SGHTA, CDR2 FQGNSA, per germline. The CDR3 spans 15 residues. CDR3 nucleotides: TGTGCCAGCAGCTTAGCAGGGGGGGAACCCTATACGCAGTATTTT. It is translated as CASSLAGGEPYTQYF.

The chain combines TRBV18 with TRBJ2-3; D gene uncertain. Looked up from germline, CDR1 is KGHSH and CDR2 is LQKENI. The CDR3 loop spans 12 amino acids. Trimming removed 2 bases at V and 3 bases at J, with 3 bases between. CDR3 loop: CASSPVTDTQYF. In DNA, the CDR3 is TGTGCCAGCTCACCAGTAACAGATACGCAGTATTTT.

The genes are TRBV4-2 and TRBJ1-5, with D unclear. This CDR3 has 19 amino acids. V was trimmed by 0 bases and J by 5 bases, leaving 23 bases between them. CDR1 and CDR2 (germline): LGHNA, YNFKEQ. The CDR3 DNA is TGTGCCAGCAGCCAAGATCCCCCCGCAGGTGCCCTCGGCGATCAGCCCCAGCATTTT. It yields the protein CASSQDPPAGALGDQPQHF.

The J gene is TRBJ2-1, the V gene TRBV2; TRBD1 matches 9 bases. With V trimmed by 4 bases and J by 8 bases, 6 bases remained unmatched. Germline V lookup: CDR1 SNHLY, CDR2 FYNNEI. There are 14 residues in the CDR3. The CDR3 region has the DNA TGTGCCAGCAGTGGGGGACAGGGTCTCTATGAGCAGTTCTTC. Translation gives CASSGGQGLYEQFF. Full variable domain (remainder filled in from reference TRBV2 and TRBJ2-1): EPEVTQTPSHQVTQMGQEVILRCVPISNHLYFYWYRQILGQKVEFLVSFYNNEISEKSEIFDDQFSVERPDGSNFTLKIRSTKLEDSAMYFCASSGGQGLYEQFFGPGTRLTVL.

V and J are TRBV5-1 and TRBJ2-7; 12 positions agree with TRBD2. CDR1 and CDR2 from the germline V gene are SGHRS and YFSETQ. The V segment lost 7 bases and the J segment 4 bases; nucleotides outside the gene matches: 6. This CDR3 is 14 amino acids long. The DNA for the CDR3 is TGCGCCAGCGAGACTAGCGGGGGACTATACGAGCAGTACTTC. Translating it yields CASETSGGLYEQYF.

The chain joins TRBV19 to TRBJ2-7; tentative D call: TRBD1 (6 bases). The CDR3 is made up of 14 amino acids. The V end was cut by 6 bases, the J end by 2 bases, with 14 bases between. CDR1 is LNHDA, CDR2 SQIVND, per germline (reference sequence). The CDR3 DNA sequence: TGTGCCAGTAGAAGGTTGGCAGGGGCCTACGAGCAGTACTTC. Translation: CASRRLAGAYEQYF.

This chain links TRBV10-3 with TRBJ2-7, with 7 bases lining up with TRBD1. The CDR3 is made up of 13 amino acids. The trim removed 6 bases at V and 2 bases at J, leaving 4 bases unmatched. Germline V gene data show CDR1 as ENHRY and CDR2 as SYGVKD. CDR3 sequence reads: CAIRPQGAYEQYF. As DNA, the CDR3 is TGTGCCATCAGGCCGCAGGGGGCCTACGAGCAGTACTTC.

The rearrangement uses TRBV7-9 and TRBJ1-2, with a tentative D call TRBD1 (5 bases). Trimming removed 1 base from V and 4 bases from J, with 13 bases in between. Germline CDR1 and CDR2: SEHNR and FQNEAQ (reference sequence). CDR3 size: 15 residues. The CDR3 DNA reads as TGTGCCAGCAGCTTAGGCGGGGCCCCGGGCTATGGCTACACCTTC. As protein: CASSLGGAPGYGYTF.

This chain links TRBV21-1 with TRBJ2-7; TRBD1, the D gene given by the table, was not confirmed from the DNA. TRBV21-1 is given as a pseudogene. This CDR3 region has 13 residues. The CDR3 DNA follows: TGTGCCAGCAGCAAAGCGGGCAGTAACGAGCAGTACGTC. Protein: CASSKAGSNEQYV.

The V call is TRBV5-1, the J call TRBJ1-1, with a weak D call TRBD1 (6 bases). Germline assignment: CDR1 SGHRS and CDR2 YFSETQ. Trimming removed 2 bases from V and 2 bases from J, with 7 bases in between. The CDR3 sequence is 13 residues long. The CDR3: CASSLQGNTEAFF. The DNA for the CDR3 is TGCGCCAGCAGCTTACAGGGTAACACTGAAGCTTTCTTT.

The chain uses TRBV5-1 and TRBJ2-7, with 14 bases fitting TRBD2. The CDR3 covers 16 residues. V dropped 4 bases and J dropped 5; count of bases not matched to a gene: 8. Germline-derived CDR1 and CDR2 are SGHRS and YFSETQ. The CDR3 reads CASSRLAGGPSNEQYV. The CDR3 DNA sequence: TGCGCCAGCAGCCGACTAGCGGGAGGGCCCTCGAACGAGCAGTACGTC.

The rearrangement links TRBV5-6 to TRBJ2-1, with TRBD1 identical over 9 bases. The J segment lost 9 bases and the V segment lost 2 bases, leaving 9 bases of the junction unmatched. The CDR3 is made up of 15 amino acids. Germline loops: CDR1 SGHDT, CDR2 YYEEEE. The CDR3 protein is CASSFGQGRRGEQFF. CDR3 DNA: TGTGCCAGCAGCTTTGGACAGGGGAGGAGGGGTGAGCAGTTCTTC.